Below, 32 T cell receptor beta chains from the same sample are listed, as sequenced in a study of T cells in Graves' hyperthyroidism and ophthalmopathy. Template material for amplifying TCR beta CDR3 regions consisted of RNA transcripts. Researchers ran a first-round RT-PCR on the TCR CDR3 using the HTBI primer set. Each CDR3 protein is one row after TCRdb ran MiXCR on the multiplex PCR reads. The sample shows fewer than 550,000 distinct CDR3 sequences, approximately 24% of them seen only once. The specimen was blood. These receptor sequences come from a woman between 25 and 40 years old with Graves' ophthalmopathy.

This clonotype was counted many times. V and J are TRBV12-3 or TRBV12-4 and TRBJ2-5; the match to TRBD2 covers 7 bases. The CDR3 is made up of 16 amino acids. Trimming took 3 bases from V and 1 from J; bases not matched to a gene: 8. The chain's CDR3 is CASSFFLADFQETQYF. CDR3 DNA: TGTGCCAGCAGTTTCTTCCTAGCGGACTTCCAAGAGACCCAGTACTTC.

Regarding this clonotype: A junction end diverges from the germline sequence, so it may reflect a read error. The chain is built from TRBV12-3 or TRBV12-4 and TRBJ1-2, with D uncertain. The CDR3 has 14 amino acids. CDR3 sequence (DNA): TGTGCCAGCAGTGTGCAGGAGGGATACTATGGTTACACCTTC. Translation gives CASSVQEGYYGYTF.

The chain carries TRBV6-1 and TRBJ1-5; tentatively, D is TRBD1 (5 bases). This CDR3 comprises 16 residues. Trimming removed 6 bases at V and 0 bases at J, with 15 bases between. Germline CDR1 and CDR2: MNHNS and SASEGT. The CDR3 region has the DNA TGTGCCAGCAGACGGTTACAGGCTAATAGCAATCAGCCCCAGCATTTT. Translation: CASRRLQANSNQPQHF.

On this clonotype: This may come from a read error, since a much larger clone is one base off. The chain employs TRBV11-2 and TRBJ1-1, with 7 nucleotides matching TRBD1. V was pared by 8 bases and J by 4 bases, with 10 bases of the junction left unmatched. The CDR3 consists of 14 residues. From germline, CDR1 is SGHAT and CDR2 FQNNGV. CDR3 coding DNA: TGTGCCAGCTGCCCGGGACAGAGACCCACTGAAGCTTTCTTT. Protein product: CASCPGQRPTEAFF. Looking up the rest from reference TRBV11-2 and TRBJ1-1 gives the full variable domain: EAGVAQSPRYKIIEKRQSVAFWCNPISGHATLYWYQQILGQGPKLLIQFQNNGVVDDSQLPKDRFSAERLKGVDSTLKIQPAKLEDSAVYLCASCPGQRPTEAFFGQGTRLTVV.

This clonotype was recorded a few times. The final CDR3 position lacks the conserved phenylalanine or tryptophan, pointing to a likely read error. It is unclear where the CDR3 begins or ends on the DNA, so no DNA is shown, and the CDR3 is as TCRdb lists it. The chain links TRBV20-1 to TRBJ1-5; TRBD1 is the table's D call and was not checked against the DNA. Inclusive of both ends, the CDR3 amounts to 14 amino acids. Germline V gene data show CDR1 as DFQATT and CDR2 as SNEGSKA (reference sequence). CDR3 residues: CSAAPLQGNQPQHL.

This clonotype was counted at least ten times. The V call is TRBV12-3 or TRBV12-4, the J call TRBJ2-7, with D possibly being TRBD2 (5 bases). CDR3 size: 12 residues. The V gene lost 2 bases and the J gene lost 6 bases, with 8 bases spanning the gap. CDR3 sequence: CASSLRGFEQYF. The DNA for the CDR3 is TGTGCCAGCAGTTTACGAGGGTTCGAGCAGTACTTC.

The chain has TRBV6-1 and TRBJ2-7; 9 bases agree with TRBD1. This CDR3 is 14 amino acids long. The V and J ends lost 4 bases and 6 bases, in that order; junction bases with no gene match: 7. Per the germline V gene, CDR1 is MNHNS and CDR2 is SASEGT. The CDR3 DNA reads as TGTGCCAGCAGTGTGAGGACAGGGGACGGCGAGCAGTACTTC. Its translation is CASSVRTGDGEQYF.

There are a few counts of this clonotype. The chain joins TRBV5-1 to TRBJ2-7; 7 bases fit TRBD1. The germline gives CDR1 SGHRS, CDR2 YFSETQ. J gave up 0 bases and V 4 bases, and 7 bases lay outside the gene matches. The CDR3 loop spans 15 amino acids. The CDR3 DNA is TGCGCCAGCAGCATACAGGGGCAAAGCTCCTACGAGCAGTACTTC. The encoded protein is CASSIQGQSSYEQYF.

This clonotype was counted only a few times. The DNA for the CDR3 is TGTGCCAGCAGCCCGGAAGGGGCAGGGAGTAACGGGGAGCTGTTTTTT. It codes for CASSPEGAGSNGELFF. The gene calls are TRBV4-2 and TRBJ2-2; perhaps D is TRBD1 or TRBD2 (5 bases each). This CDR3 has 16 amino acids. Deletions cut 4 bases from V and 7 bases from J, with 19 bases between. CDR1 is LGHNA and CDR2 is YNFKEQ in the germline V gene.

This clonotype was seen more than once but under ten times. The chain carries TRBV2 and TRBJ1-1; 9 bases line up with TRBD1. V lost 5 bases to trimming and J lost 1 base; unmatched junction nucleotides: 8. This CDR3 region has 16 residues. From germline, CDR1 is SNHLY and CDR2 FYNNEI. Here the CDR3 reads CASSSSNRGPNTEAFF. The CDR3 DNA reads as TGTGCCAGCAGTTCATCCAACAGGGGGCCGAACACTGAAGCTTTCTTT.

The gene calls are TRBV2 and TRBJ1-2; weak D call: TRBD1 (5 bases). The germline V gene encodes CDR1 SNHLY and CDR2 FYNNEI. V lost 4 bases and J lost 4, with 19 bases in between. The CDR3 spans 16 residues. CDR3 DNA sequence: TGTGCCAGCAGTGGCGGCAGGGATACCCTCGTCTATGGCTACACCTTC. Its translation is CASSGGRDTLVYGYTF. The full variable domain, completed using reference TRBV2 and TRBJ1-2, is EPEVTQTPSHQVTQMGQEVILRCVPISNHLYFYWYRQILGQKVEFLVSFYNNEISEKSEIFDDQFSVERPDGSNFTLKIRSTKLEDSAMYFCASSGGRDTLVYGYTFGSGTRLTVV.

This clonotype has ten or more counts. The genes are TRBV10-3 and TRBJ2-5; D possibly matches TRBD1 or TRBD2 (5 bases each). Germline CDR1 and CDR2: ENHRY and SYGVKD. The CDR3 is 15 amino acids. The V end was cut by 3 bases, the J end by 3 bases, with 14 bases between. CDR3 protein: CAISDPGRGEETQYF. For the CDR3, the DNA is TGTGCCATCAGTGACCCGGGGAGAGGGGAAGAGACCCAGTACTTC.

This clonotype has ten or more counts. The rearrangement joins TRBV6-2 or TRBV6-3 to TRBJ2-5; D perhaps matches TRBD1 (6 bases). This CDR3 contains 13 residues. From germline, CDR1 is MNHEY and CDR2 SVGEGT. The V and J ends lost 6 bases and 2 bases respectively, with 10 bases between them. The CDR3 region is CASRTTGQETQYF. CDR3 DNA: TGTGCCAGCAGAACGACAGGACAAGAGACCCAGTACTTC.

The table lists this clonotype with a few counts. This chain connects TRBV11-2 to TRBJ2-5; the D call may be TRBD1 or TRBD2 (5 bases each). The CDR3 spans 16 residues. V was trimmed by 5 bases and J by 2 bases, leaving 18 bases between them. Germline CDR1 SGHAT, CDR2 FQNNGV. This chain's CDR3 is CASSPTFEGPQETQYF. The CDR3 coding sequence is TGTGCCAGCAGCCCCACCTTCGAGGGGCCTCAAGAGACCCAGTACTTC.

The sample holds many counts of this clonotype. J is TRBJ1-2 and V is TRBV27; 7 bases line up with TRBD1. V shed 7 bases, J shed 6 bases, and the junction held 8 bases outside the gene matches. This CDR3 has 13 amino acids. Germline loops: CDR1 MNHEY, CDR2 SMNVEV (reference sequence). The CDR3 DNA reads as TGTGCCAGCAAACTGACAGGGTTGAATGGCTACACCTTC. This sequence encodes CASKLTGLNGYTF.

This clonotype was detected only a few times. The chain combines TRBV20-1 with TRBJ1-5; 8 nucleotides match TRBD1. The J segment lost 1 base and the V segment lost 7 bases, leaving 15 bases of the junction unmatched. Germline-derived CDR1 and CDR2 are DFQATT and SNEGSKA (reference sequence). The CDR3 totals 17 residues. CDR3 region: CSVSFTGGYTSNQPQHF. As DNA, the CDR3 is TGCAGTGTAAGTTTCACAGGGGGATATACGAGCAATCAGCCCCAGCATTTT.

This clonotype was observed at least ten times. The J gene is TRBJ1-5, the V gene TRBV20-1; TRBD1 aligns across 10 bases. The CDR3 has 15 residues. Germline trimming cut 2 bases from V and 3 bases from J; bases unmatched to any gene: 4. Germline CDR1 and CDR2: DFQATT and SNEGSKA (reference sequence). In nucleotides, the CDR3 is TGCAGTGCTAGAACGACAGGGGGCTTCAATCAGCCCCAGCATTTT. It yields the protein CSARTTGGFNQPQHF.

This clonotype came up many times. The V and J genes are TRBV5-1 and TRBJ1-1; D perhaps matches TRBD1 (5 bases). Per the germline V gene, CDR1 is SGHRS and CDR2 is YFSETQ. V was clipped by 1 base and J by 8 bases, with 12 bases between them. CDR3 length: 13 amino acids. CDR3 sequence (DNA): TGCGCCAGCAGCTTGTCGCAGACAGAGGAAGCTTTCTTT. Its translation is CASSLSQTEEAFF. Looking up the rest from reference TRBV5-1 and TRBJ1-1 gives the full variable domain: KAGVTQTPRYLIKTRGQQVTLSCSPISGHRSVSWYQQTPGQGLQFLFEYFSETQRNKGNFPGRFSGRQFSNSRSEMNVSTLELGDSALYLCASSLSQTEEAFFGQGTRLTVV.

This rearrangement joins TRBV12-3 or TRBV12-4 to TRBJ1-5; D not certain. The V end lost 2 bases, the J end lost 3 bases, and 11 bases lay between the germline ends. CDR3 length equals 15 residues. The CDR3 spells CASSLPREANQPQHF. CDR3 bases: TGTGCCAGCAGTTTACCCCGGGAGGCCAATCAGCCCCAGCATTTT.

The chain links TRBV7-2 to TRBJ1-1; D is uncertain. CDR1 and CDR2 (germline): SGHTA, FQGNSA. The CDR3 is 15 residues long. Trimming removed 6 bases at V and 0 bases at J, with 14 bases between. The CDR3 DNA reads TGTGCCAGCAGTTACACGGTAAGAGTGAACACTGAAGCTTTCTTT. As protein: CASSYTVRVNTEAFF. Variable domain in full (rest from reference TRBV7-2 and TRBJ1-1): GAGVSQSPSNKVTEKGKDVELRCDPISGHTALYWYRQSLGQGLEFLIYFQGNSAPDKSGLPSDRFSAERTGGSVSTLTIQRTQQEDSAVYLCASSYTVRVNTEAFFGQGTRLTVV.

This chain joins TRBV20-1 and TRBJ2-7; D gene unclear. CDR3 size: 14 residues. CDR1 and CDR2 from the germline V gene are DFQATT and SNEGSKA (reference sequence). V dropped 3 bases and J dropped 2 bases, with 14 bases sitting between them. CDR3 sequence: CSASRAVDPYEQYF. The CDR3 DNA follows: TGCAGTGCTAGTAGGGCAGTAGATCCCTACGAGCAGTACTTC.

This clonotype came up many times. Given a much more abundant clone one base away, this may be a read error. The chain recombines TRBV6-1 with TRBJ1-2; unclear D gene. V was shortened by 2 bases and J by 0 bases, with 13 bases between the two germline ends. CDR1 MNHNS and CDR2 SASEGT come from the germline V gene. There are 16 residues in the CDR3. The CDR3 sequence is CASSERGDYPNYGYTF. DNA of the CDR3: TGTGCCAGCAGTGAAAGAGGCGACTACCCTAACTATGGCTACACCTTC.

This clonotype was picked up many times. CDR3 sequence reads: CASSFTWGQETQYF. The CDR3 nucleotides are TGTGCCAGCAGCTTTACCTGGGGTCAAGAGACCCAGTACTTC. The rearrangement joins TRBV7-9 to TRBJ2-5; D unresolved. The CDR3 is 14 amino acids. In germline, CDR1 is SEHNR, CDR2 FQNEAQ (reference sequence). Deletions cut 3 bases from V and 2 bases from J, with 10 bases between.

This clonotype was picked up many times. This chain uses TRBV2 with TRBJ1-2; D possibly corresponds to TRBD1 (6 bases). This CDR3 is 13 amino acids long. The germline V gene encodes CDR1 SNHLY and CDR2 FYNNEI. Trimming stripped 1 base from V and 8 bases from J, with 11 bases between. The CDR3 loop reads CASSEETGGGYTF. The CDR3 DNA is TGTGCCAGCAGTGAAGAGACAGGAGGAGGCTACACCTTC.

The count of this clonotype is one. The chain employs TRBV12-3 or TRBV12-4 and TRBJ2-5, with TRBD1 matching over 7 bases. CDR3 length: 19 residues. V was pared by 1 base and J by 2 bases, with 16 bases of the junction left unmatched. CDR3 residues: CASSLVFGLTGKDQETQYF. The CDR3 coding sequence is TGTGCCAGCAGTTTAGTGTTCGGGTTGACAGGGAAAGATCAAGAGACCCAGTACTTC.

The CDR3 DNA sequence: TGCGCCAGCAGCCAAAGGGTTGGGGACTCCTACGAGCAGTACTTC. This encodes CASSQRVGDSYEQYF. This chain connects TRBV4-1 to TRBJ2-7; D gene unclear. Looked up from germline, CDR1 is MGHRA and CDR2 is YSYEKL. This CDR3 comprises 15 residues. V was shortened by 2 bases and J by 0 bases, with 11 bases between the two germline ends.

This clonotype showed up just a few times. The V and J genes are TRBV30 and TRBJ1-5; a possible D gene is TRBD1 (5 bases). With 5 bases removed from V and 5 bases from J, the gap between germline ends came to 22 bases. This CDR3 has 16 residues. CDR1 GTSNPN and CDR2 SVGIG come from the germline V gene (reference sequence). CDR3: CAWVPAGPRPYQPQHF. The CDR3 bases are TGTGCCTGGGTGCCGGCAGGGCCGCGCCCATATCAGCCCCAGCATTTT.

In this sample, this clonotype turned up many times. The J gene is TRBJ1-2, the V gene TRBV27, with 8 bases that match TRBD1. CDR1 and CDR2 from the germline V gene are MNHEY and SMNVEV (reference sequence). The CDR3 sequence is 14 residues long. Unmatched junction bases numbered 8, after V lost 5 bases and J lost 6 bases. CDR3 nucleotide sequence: TGTGCCAGCAGTCCCCGGACAGGGTGGGATGGCTACACCTTC. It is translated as CASSPRTGWDGYTF.

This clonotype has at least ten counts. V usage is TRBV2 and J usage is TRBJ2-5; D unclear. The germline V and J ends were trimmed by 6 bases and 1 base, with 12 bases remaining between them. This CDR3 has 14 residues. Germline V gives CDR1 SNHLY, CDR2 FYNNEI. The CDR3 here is CASRASDFQETQYF. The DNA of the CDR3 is TGTGCCAGCAGGGCCTCCGACTTCCAAGAGACCCAGTACTTC.

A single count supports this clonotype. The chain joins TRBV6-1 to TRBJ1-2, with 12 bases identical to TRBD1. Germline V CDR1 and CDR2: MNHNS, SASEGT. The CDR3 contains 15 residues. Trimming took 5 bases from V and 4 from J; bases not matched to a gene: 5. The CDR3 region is CASSTGTGGGYGYTF. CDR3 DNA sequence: TGTGCCAGCAGTACCGGGACAGGGGGCGGCTATGGCTACACCTTC.

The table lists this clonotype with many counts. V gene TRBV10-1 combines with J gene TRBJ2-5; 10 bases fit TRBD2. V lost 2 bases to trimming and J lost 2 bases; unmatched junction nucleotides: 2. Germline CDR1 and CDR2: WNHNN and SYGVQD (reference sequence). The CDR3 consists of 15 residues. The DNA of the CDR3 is TGCGCCAGCAGTGAGACTAGCGGGGTTCAAGAGACCCAGTACTTC. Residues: CASSETSGVQETQYF.

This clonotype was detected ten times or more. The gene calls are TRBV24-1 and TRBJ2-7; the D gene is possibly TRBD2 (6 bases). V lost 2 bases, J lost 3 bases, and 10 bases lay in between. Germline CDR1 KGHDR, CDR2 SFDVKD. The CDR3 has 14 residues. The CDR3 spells CATSDSGTRYEQYF. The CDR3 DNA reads TGTGCCACCAGTGATTCCGGGACTCGCTACGAGCAGTACTTC.